This T cell receptor beta chain was identified in a study of T cell repertoires in cytomegalovirus infection. In TCRdb, the reads were re-called with MiXCR into one record per CDR3 protein. The data contain a few hundred thousand distinct CDR3 sequences, 9.5% of them seen just once; the ten biggest clones take up 3.5% to 4.5%. Whole-study results and caveats: HLA-C-restricted CMV-specific TCR beta clonotypes were dominant in the ex vivo response.

The sample holds many counts of this clonotype. Its antigen is as yet unknown. CDR1 and CDR2 from the germline V gene are MGHRA and YSYEKL. This CDR3 region has 15 residues. V lost 4 bases and J 2 bases, leaving 13 bases between the germline ends. Sequencing was performed on PBMCs. The genes are TRBV4-1 and TRBJ2-3, with D maybe TRBD2 (6 bases). The TCR was taken from a human donor in good health (CMV status not recorded). Some clones in this sample may be carry-over from other donors' samples. In DNA form, the CDR3 reads TGCGCCAGCAGCCCGGAGGGAGTTACCACAGATACGCAGTATTTT. The encoded protein is CASSPEGVTTDTQYF.